One T cell receptor beta chain is described in this entry. Source study methods: Amplifying reference gene primers gave estimates of nucleated cell counts. TCRdb's table, derived via immunoSEQ multiplex PCR, lists solely in-frame clones and lacks some. The V and J calls and clone size come from that table; D and trimming were worked out from the DNA. This table holds about 160,000 clones, 92% found once. The data were obtained in a study of blood T cell repertoires in COVID-19. Overall study: Donors in the United States, Italy and Spain gave samples during acute or convalescent COVID-19.

This CDR3 contains 18 residues. Germline V gene data show CDR1 as LNHDA and CDR2 as SQIVND (reference sequence). V gave up 2 bases and J gave up 0 bases; unmatched junction bases: 9. This receptor was taken from a man aged 30-40 years with COVID-19, enrolled during active disease. This chain connects TRBV19 to TRBJ1-1; 10 bases match TRBD1. Sequencing was carried out using peripheral blood. The CDR3 DNA reads as TGTGCCAGTAGTATACGGGGGACAGGGGCTGCTATGAACACTGAAGCTTTCTTT. This sequence encodes CASSIRGTGAAMNTEAFF.